This T cell receptor beta chain originates from a study of siplizumab effects on memory and regulatory T cells. As concerns this clone: Its antigen is not known. Sequence at one end of the junction differs from germline and may be a read error.

Here immunoSEQ multiplex PCR was the method, and the copy in TCRdb shows in-frame clones only, minus some. The data show 80,000 to 130,000 clones, 94% seen once. The germline CDR1 and CDR2 sequences are MDHEN and SYDVKM. The CDR3 sequence is 13 residues long. Study outcomes and limitations: The authors could not assign a naive or memory phenotype to roughly 80-97% of proliferating CD4+ or CD8+ clones. Naive T cells looked more diverse than memory cells and looked like major alloresponse contributors.

The TCR originated in a human donor in good health. The chain combines TRBV28 with TRBJ1-4, with 8 bases lining up with TRBD1. The sample consisted of Tregs sorted from blood. The DNA for the CDR3 is TGTGCCAGCAGTTCGAGATCCGGGACAGGACGGCTTTTT. The encoded protein is CASSSRSGTGRLF.